This TCR beta chain was identified in a study of OX40 agonist ivuxolimab in advanced cancers. Germline CDR1 MNHNY, CDR2 SVGAGI (reference sequence). The CDR3 runs to 14 residues. V lost 4 bases, J lost 5 bases, and 12 bases lay in between. Produced via immunoSEQ multiplex PCR; TCRdb's table is partial and in-frame only. The table includes roughly 60,000 clones, 80% to 90% detected once. This clone was seen just once. The rearrangement uses TRBV6-6 and TRBJ1-3; D is unclear. The sample was CD4+ or CD8+ T cells sorted from blood, taken in a trial of the OX40 agonist ivuxolimab. The TCR originated in an adult with an advanced solid tumor such as melanoma, head and neck, liver or kidney cancer. The CDR3: CASSSSPGRNTIYF. In DNA form, the CDR3 reads TGTGCCAGCAGTTCATCTCCAGGACGAAACACCATATATTTT.